This entry lists 18 T cell receptor beta chains sequenced from one sample in a study of identical twins. TCRdb ran MiXCR on the 5' RACE reads and lists one entry per CDR3 protein. The sample holds 700,000 or so distinct CDR3 sequences, under 9% seen once. Another study also made use of these data, one on yellow fever vaccine responses in identical twins.

The sample consisted of PBMCs. Receptor source: a woman in her late teens or twenties in good health.

The V call is TRBV20-1, the J call TRBJ2-7; possible D gene TRBD1, 6 bases. The CDR3 loop spans 12 amino acids. The V and J ends lost 5 bases and 2 bases respectively, with 10 bases between them. Germline values: CDR1 DFQATT, CDR2 SNEGSKA (reference sequence). CDR3 in amino acids: CSAGRGTYEQYF. The CDR3 DNA is TGCAGTGCTGGCAGGGGAACCTACGAGCAGTACTTC.

This clonotype was observed a handful of times. This chain links TRBV20-1 with TRBJ2-7; D ambiguous. Germline values: CDR1 DFQATT, CDR2 SNEGSKA (reference sequence). The CDR3 is made up of 15 amino acids. Deletions cut 0 bases from V and 2 bases from J, with 14 bases between. CDR3 sequence (DNA): TGCAGTGCTAGAGATCCTCGACTTAAAGCCTACGAGCAGTACTTC. It yields the protein CSARDPRLKAYEQYF.

This clonotype was observed a handful of times. The rearrangement uses TRBV5-6 and TRBJ2-5; TRBD2 is a possible D gene (5 bases). The germline gives CDR1 SGHDT, CDR2 YYEEEE. V was cut by 2 bases and J by 1 base, with 21 bases left in between. The length of the CDR3 is 18 residues. CDR3 protein: CASSFYLPATNPQETQYF. In DNA, the CDR3 is TGTGCCAGCAGCTTCTACTTGCCAGCGACTAATCCCCAAGAGACCCAGTACTTC.

This clonotype turned up a few times. The gene calls are TRBV25-1 and TRBJ2-1; D is ambiguous. V was pared by 1 base and J by 3 bases, with 10 bases between. The CDR3 is 15 amino acids. In germline, CDR1 is MGHDK, CDR2 SYGVNS. The CDR3 protein is CASSESRSGYNEQFF. CDR3 DNA: TGTGCCAGCAGTGAATCTAGAAGTGGCTACAATGAGCAGTTCTTC.

CDR3 sequence: CASSLASGGAGGIYNEQFF. DNA for the CDR3: TGTGCCAGCAGTTTAGCCTCGGGCGGAGCGGGAGGAATCTACAATGAGCAGTTCTTC. V is TRBV12-3 or TRBV12-4 and J is TRBJ2-1; TRBD2 aligns across 9 bases. V trimming: 0 bases; J trimming: 3 bases; junction bases outside the gene matches: 12. The CDR3 contains 19 residues.

This clonotype has at least ten counts. V usage is TRBV12-3 or TRBV12-4 and J usage is TRBJ1-5, with D maybe TRBD1 (5 bases). CDR3 length: 13 amino acids. With 9 bases removed from V and 0 bases from J, the gap between germline ends came to 9 bases. CDR3 DNA: TGTGCCAGTCGCAGGGATAGCAATCAGCCCCAGCATTTT. Its protein product is CASRRDSNQPQHF.

The chain is built from TRBV27 and TRBJ2-7; 14 positions match TRBD2. This CDR3 region has 19 residues. CDR1 is MNHEY and CDR2 is SMNVEV in the germline V gene (reference sequence). After removal of 5 bases from V and 0 bases from J, the junction contained 12 bases not matched to a gene. CDR3 coding DNA: TGTGCCAGCAGTCCCTCGACCGGGACTAGCGGGAGAGTCTCCTACGAGCAGTACTTC. This encodes CASSPSTGTSGRVSYEQYF.

This clonotype was counted ten times or more. The chain combines TRBV7-6 with TRBJ2-2; a weak D match, TRBD1 (5 bases). Germline V CDR1 and CDR2: SGHVS, FNYEAQ. The ends were cut back, 0 bases at V and 2 bases at J, with 13 bases in the middle. The CDR3 has 17 residues. CDR3 sequence (DNA): TGTGCCAGCAGCTTAGCGCAGCTGGGGCTTAACACCGGGGAGCTGTTTTTT. Translation gives CASSLAQLGLNTGELFF.

This clonotype was seen ten or more times. This chain links TRBV7-9 with TRBJ2-1; D gene uncertain. This CDR3 comprises 12 residues. CDR1 SEHNR and CDR2 FQNEAQ come from the germline V gene (reference sequence). Trimming shortened V by 5 bases and J by 8 bases, and 10 bases separated the two germline ends. The DNA of the CDR3 is TGTGCCAGCAGCAACCAGACGCATGAGCAGTTCTTC. Translation gives CASSNQTHEQFF.

CDR3 amino acids: CASSPVVRVFPIAETQYF. The CDR3 DNA sequence: TGTGCCAGCTCTCCCGTGGTGCGAGTATTCCCAATTGCAGAGACCCAGTACTTC. This chain uses TRBV11-1 with TRBJ2-5, with D uncertain. CDR3 length equals 18 residues. V was cut by 8 bases and J by 4 bases, with 29 bases left in between. Germline V gene lookup returns CDR1 SGHAT and CDR2 FQDESV (reference sequence).

This clonotype was recorded many times. This chain uses TRBV27 with TRBJ2-7; a weak D match, TRBD2 (6 bases). This CDR3 comprises 13 residues. The germline V and J ends were trimmed by 3 bases and 5 bases, with 11 bases remaining between them. Germline CDR1 MNHEY, CDR2 SMNVEV (reference sequence). The CDR3 spells CASSLTSFNEQYF. The CDR3 DNA reads TGTGCCAGCAGTTTGACTAGTTTCAACGAGCAGTACTTC.

Many counts were recorded for this clonotype. The chain carries TRBV5-1 and TRBJ2-1, with D hard to call. CDR3 length: 17 residues. CDR1 and CDR2 from the germline V gene are SGHRS and YFSETQ. With 4 bases removed from V and 5 bases from J, the gap between germline ends came to 22 bases. The CDR3 DNA reads as TGCGCCAGCAGCCTACAACCGATCGTCCCGACTGACAATGAGCAGTTCTTC. Amino acid sequence: CASSLQPIVPTDNEQFF.

The table lists this clonotype with a few counts. This sequence joins TRBV5-1 and TRBJ2-5, with 10 bases aligning to TRBD2. This CDR3 spans 16 amino acids. V gave up 4 bases and J gave up 2 bases; unmatched junction bases: 8. CDR1 and CDR2 from the germline V gene are SGHRS and YFSETQ. The chain's CDR3 is CASSRGDSGRQETQYF. CDR3 nucleotides: TGCGCCAGCAGCCGCGGGGATAGCGGGAGGCAAGAGACCCAGTACTTC.

This clonotype was observed at least ten times. The genes are TRBV5-5 and TRBJ2-5; a possible D gene is TRBD2 (6 bases). The CDR3 spans 13 residues. The germline gives CDR1 SGHKS, CDR2 YYEKEE (reference sequence). V was cut by 1 base and J by 4 bases, with 8 bases left in between. The CDR3 DNA sequence: TGTGCCAGCAGCTTGATGGGGGGAGAGACCCAGTACTTC. Translation: CASSLMGGETQYF.

Many counts were recorded for this clonotype. The chain carries TRBV6-5 and TRBJ2-1; D gene uncertain. Germline V gene sequence: CDR1 MNHEY, CDR2 SVGAGI. CDR3 length equals 14 residues. Trimming removed 2 bases from V and 6 bases from J, with 11 bases in between. The CDR3 is CASSYAENFNEQFF. The CDR3 DNA reads TGTGCCAGCAGTTACGCCGAAAATTTCAATGAGCAGTTCTTC.

This clonotype was found many times. J is TRBJ2-1 and V is TRBV15; D is unresolved. The CDR3 totals 15 residues. Trimming left V 0 bases short and J 5 bases short, with 11 bases between. Looked up from germline, CDR1 is LNHNV and CDR2 is YYDKDF (reference sequence). The CDR3 nucleotides read TGTGCCACCAGCAGAGATGAATTTGGTGACAATGAGCAGTTCTTC. It translates to CATSRDEFGDNEQFF.

The CDR3 spells CASSLDWRGADTGELFF. Here the CDR3 DNA reads TGTGCCAGCAGCTTAGATTGGCGGGGGGCCGACACCGGGGAGCTGTTTTTT. The V gene is TRBV11-2, the J gene TRBJ2-2, with 8 bases lining up with TRBD2. The CDR3 loop spans 17 amino acids. Losses at the gene ends were 0 bases for V and 3 bases for J; bases not matched to a gene: 6. Germline V CDR1 and CDR2: SGHAT, FQNNGV.

The rearrangement joins TRBV5-1 to TRBJ2-2; 8 bases are a match to TRBD2. The CDR3 is 16 residues long. With 0 bases clipped from V and 6 bases from J, the junction kept 7 bases outside the gene matches. Germline values: CDR1 SGHRS, CDR2 YFSETQ. The CDR3 DNA reads TGCGCCAGCAGCTTGGACGGCGGGGGGTCCCCCGGGGAGCTGTTTTTT. It encodes CASSLDGGGSPGELFF.